This T cell receptor beta chain was found in a study of shared T cell receptors in the human thymus. Germline trimming cut 7 bases from V and 3 bases from J; bases unmatched to any gene: 5. The CDR3 runs to 13 residues. Germline V lookup: CDR1 MNHEY, CDR2 SMNVEV (reference sequence). Sequenced by immunoSEQ multiplex PCR; TCRdb stores in-frame clones only, minus some. The repertoire includes 630,000 or so clones, more than 70% of them detected once, and 0.0094% sits in the top ten. The sample also formed part of further work on human thymus T cells.

V is TRBV27 and J is TRBJ2-7; 8 nucleotides agree with TRBD2. The specimen sequenced was thymocytes. The origin of this receptor is a boy under two years old with a congenital heart defect. In DNA form, the CDR3 reads TGTGCCAGCAACCCAAGCGGGGGCTACGAGCAGTACTTC. It codes for CASNPSGGYEQYF.